The clone carrying this TCR beta chain was seen many times. Its matching antigen is unknown. Relying on iRepertoire HTBI primers and Arm-PCR of CDR3 regions, the team built TCR beta libraries. TCRdb fed the multiplex PCR reads into MiXCR, producing one record per CDR3 protein. Of around 450,000 distinct CDR3 sequences listed, 15% are singletons. The data are from a study of regulatory T cells in long-lasting Graves disease. Across the study: The antithyroid drugs taken by newly diagnosed Graves' patients had been used for under 3 months.

The time point was: newly diagnosed GD, antithyroid drugs for less than 3 months. PBMCs were the source of the RNA used for TCR sequencing. The study's findings and limits: Graves' patients with persistent disease showed TCR diversity lower than patients newly diagnosed.

Germline CDR1 reads LGHDT; CDR2 reads YNNKEL (reference sequence). The CDR3 extends over 14 amino acids. V was cut by 5 bases and J by 8 bases, with 16 bases left in between. This sample was also put to use in a study of T cells in Graves' hyperthyroidism and ophthalmopathy. From that report: Hyperthyroidism was newly diagnosed in patients aged 18 to 65 (duration under 2 months). The TCR CDR3 first-round RT-PCR relied on the HTBI primer set.

The sample in question was peripheral blood mononuclear cells (PBMCs), obtained at new diagnosis, from a patient treated with antithyroid drugs. V is TRBV3-1 and J is TRBJ1-5, with D perhaps TRBD1 (6 bases). This TCR derives from a young woman with Graves disease. As DNA, the CDR3 is TGTGCCAGCAGCAGATCCGCCGGGGGCGAGCCCCAGCATTTT. Translated, it gives CASSRSAGGEPQHF.